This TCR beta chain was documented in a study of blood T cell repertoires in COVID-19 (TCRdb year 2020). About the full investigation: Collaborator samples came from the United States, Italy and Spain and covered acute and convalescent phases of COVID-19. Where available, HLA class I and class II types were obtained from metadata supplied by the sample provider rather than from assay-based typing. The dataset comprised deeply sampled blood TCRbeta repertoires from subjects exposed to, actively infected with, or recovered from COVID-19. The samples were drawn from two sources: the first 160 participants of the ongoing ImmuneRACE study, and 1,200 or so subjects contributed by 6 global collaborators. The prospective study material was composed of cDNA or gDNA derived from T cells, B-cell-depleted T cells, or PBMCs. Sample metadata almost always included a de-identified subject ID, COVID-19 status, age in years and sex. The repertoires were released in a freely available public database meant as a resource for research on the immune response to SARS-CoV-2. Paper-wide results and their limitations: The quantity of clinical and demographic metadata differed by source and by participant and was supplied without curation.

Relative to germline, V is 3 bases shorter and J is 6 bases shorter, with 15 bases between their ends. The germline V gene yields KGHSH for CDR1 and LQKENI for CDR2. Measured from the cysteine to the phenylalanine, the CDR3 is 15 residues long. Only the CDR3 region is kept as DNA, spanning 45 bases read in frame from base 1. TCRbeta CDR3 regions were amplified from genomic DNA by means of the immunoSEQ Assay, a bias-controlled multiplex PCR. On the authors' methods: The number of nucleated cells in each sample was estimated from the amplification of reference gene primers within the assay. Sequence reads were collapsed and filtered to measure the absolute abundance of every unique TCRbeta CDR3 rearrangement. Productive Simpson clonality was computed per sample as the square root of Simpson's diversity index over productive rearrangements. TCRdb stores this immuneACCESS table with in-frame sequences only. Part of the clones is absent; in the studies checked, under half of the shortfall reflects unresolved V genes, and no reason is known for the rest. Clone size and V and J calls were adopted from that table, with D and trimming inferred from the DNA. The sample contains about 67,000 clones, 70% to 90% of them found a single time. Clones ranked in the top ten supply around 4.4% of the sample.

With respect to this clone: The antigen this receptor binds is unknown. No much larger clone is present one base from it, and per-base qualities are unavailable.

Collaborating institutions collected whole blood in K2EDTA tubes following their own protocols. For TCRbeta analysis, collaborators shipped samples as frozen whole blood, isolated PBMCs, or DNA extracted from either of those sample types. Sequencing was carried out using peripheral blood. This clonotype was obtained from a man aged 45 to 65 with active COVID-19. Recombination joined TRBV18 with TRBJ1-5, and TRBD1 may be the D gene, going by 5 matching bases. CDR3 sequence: CASSPAGMGGQPQHF. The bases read TGTGCCAGCTCACCTGCCGGGATGGGGGGTCAGCCCCAGCATTTT.